This TCR beta chain was recovered during a study of identical twins. Overall study findings and caveats: For cord blood, abundant beta clonotypes had fewer insertions, unlike memory repertoires, which showed none. Within twin pairs, the out-of-frame alpha sequences they shared showed excess low generation probability.

Comments on this clonotype: What it binds is not known.

Trimming removed 4 bases from V and 5 bases from J, with 9 bases in between. This CDR3 has 13 amino acids. Template switching added a universal primer binding site, and final cDNA carried unique molecular identifiers. From the 5' RACE reads, TCRdb called clonotypes with MiXCR, one entry per CDR3 protein. Of some 710,000 distinct CDR3 sequences in the sample, roughly 6% are singletons; the top ten hold 1.5% to 2%. All of the donors were Caucasians in good health. V and J are TRBV12-3 or TRBV12-4 and TRBJ1-5; D call uncertain. Specimen: naive T cells sorted from blood. This TCR was recovered from a man aged 18 to 35 in good health. The CDR3 loop reads CASSSGSHQPQHF. CDR3 sequence (DNA): TGTGCCAGCAGTTCCGGGAGCCATCAGCCCCAGCATTTT.